Listed below are T cell receptor beta chains from one sample, sequenced in a study of CD8 T cells in ankylosing spondylitis. TCRdb reanalysed the 5' RACE reads using MiXCR and keeps one entry per CDR3 protein. This table holds under 300,000 distinct CDR3 sequences, around 7.8% found once. Sequencing was carried out using blood, either unsorted or a sorted T cell fraction (not recorded which). The receptors come from a male donor with ankylosing spondylitis or in good health (not recorded which). Both conserved end residues are part of each CDR3. D genes are given only for firm matches. The size entry is marked missing in some rows and otherwise reads once, few, many or a size class.

V gene	clone size	D gene	J gene	CDR3 DNA	CDR3 protein
TRBV5-1	many	.	TRBJ2-3	TGCGCCAGCAGCGCTGGTGGCAGGGGGGTAGATACGCAGTATTTT	CASSAGGRGVDTQYF
TRBV12-3/TRBV12-4	.	.	TRBJ1-4	TGTGCCAGTAACCGAGACCTTAATGAAAAACTGTTTTTT	CASNRDLNEKLFF
TRBV7-3	few	.	TRBJ2-7	TGTGCCAGCAGCCCAAATAGGGCTGGCGAGCAGTACTTC	CASSPNRAGEQYF
TRBV5-1	many	.	TRBJ2-3	TGCGCCAGCAGCTTGGGCGCTGCCTCAGATACGCAGTATTTT	CASSLGAASDTQYF
TRBV6-1	few	.	TRBJ1-1	TGTGCCAGCAGTGAAGGGGATTTCATGAACACTGAAGCTTTCTTT	CASSEGDFMNTEAFF
TRBV7-9	.	.	TRBJ1-1	TGTGCCAGCAGTCCATCGACAGGTTCTCCTAGGGACACTGAAGCTTTCTTT	CASSPSTGSPRDTEAFF
TRBV30	few	TRBD2	TRBJ2-3	TGTGCCTGGAGTCCACTAGCGGGAGTTGGAGATACGCAGTATTTT	CAWSPLAGVGDTQYF
TRBV4-3	many	.	TRBJ1-5	TGCGCCAGCAGTCGTGGACTTCCCGGGGATCAGCCCCAGCATTTT	CASSRGLPGDQPQHF
TRBV29-1	many	.	TRBJ1-2	TGCAGCGTTGAAGATCGGAGCTACTATGGCTACACCTTC	CSVEDRSYYGYTF
TRBV7-3	.	TRBD1	TRBJ2-7	TGTGCCAGCAGCCCCGGACAGGGGAACGAGCAGTACTTC	CASSPGQGNEQYF
TRBV12-3/TRBV12-4	many	.	TRBJ1-1	TGTGCCAGCAGGCTGTCTATGAACACTGAAGCTTTCTTT	CASRLSMNTEAFF
TRBV21-1	.	.	TRBJ1-2	TGTGCCATGCAAGGGGTAGGGGGCTACACCTTC	CAMQGVGGYTF
TRBV14	.	.	TRBJ2-1	TGTGCCAGCAGCCAAGATGAAGGGTTCGAGGGGCAGTTCTTC	CASSQDEGFEGQFF
TRBV5-1	.	TRBD1	TRBJ2-7	TGCGCCAGCAGCCCGGGACAGTTTAGCCGCCAAGCCTCCTACGAGCAGTACTTC	CASSPGQFSRQASYEQYF
TRBV24-1	many	.	TRBJ2-2	TGTGCCACCGGCGGGATCCCCGCCGGGGAGCTGTTTTTT	CATGGIPAGELFF
TRBV10-2	many	.	TRBJ2-2	TGCGCCAGCAGTGAAGGGTTGGCCGGGGAGCTGTTTTTT	CASSEGLAGELFF
TRBV10-3	many	.	TRBJ2-3	TGTGCCATCAGTGAGGGCACAGATACGCAGTATTTT	CAISEGTDTQYF
TRBV7-2	many	.	TRBJ2-1	TGTGCCAGCAGCTTAGTTGGTCCACGGGGTGAGCAGTTCTTC	CASSLVGPRGEQFF
TRBV27	many	.	TRBJ2-3	TGTGCCAGCAGTTTCGGCGGAACTAGCACAGATACGCAGTATTTT	CASSFGGTSTDTQYF
TRBV5-6	many	TRBD1	TRBJ2-5	TGTGCCAGCAGCCTACAGGGGGGAGAGACCCAGTACTTC	CASSLQGGETQYF
TRBV7-2	.	.	TRBJ2-2	TGTGCCAGCAGCTTAACTAGTCCGCCCGGGGAGCTGTTTTTT	CASSLTSPPGELFF
TRBV7-2	.	.	TRBJ1-4	TGTGCCAGCAGCCAATACGGACAGCGGCCTGAAAAACTGTTTTTT	CASSQYGQRPEKLFF
TRBV20-1	many	.	TRBJ2-4	TGCAGTGCTAGTCCACGGAGGGACATTCAGTACTTC	CSASPRRDIQYF
TRBV10-3	many	TRBD2	TRBJ2-3	TGTGCCATCAGTGGATCAGCGGGGGTGGATACGCAGTATTTT	CAISGSAGVDTQYF
TRBV3-1	.	TRBD2	TRBJ2-5	TGTGCCACCTCTCCTCAGACTAGCGGGTCCCGGGCCCAGTACTTC	CATSPQTSGSRAQYF
TRBV27	many	TRBD2	TRBJ2-4	TGTGCCAGCAGTCGCATAGCGGGACGGTACAAAAACATTCAGTACTTC	CASSRIAGRYKNIQYF
TRBV24-1	.	.	TRBJ1-5	TGTGCCACCAGTGATTCGGGCCCTCTGGGCATTCAGCCCCAGCATTTT	CATSDSGPLGIQPQHF
TRBV29-1	few	TRBD2	TRBJ2-5	TGCAGCGTTGAATTAGGCGGCGGGGGGAAGACCCAGTACTTC	CSVELGGGGKTQYF
TRBV7-3	many	TRBD1	TRBJ1-1	TGTGCCAGCAGCCGAACAGGGGAGACTGAAGCTTTCTTT	CASSRTGETEAFF
TRBV6-5	many	.	TRBJ1-1	TGTGCCAGCAGTTATGGGGGGCACCGGCTCATGAACACTGAAGCTTTCTTT	CASSYGGHRLMNTEAFF
TRBV5-6	many	.	TRBJ2-5	TGTGCCAGCAGCCGGGCTTCAGAGACCCAGTACTTC	CASSRASETQYF
TRBV10-2	many	.	TRBJ2-3	TGCGCCAGCAGTGAATCCTACCCGAGAGGTACGCAGTATTTT	CASSESYPRGTQYF
TRBV12-3/TRBV12-4	.	TRBD1	TRBJ1-2	TGTGCCAGCAGTCCGCGACAGGGGGATGGCTACACCTTC	CASSPRQGDGYTF
TRBV29-1	many	TRBD1	TRBJ1-1	TGCAGCGTTACTGGACAGGGGGCGGGATGGACTGAAGCTTTCTTT	CSVTGQGAGWTEAFF
TRBV20-1	many	.	TRBJ2-5	TGCAGTGCTAGCATAATCGGGACCCTGGGGGAGACCCAGTACTTC	CSASIIGTLGETQYF
TRBV24-1	many	.	TRBJ2-7	TGTGCCACCAGTGATGGTTTCGGTGGGGAGCAGTACTTC	CATSDGFGGEQYF
TRBV20-1	many	.	TRBJ2-1	TGCAGTGCCTTAGCTGGCAGGGTAGAGAAAGAGCAGTTCTTC	CSALAGRVEKEQFF
TRBV12-3/TRBV12-4	many	TRBD1	TRBJ1-4	TGTGCCAGCAGCCTCGGGACAGCCGAAAAACTGTTTTTT	CASSLGTAEKLFF
TRBV5-1	once	TRBD2	TRBJ2-7	TGCGCCAGCCGAGGACTAGAGTCCTACGAGCAGTACTTC	CASRGLESYEQYF
TRBV12-3/TRBV12-4	many	.	TRBJ1-1	TGTGCCAGCAGTCACGGGACAACGAACACTGAAGCTTTCTTT	CASSHGTTNTEAFF
TRBV7-2	many	.	TRBJ2-2	TGTGCCAGCAGCTCCCCTAGGTATTTCACCGGGGAGCTGTTTTTT	CASSSPRYFTGELFF
TRBV20-1	many	TRBD2	TRBJ2-1	TGCAGTGCTCCCCCTAGCGGGGCGGGGGACTACAATGAGCAGTTCTTC	CSAPPSGAGDYNEQFF
TRBV7-3	few	.	TRBJ1-2	TGTGCCAGCACCCACTGGGGGACGGGGCACTATGGCTACACCTTC	CASTHWGTGHYGYTF
TRBV6-2/TRBV6-3	once	TRBD2	TRBJ2-1	TGTGCCAGCAGTTATGGGCTAGCGGGGATCGATGAGCAGTTCTTC	CASSYGLAGIDEQFF
TRBV7-9	many	TRBD2	TRBJ2-1	TGTGCCAGCAGCTTATCGAGCGGGGCCTACAATGAGCAGTTCTTC	CASSLSSGAYNEQFF
TRBV29-1	.	.	TRBJ2-1	TGCAGCGTTGATTTAGCGTACCTTTACAATGAGCAGTTCTTC	CSVDLAYLYNEQFF
TRBV20-1	many	TRBD2	TRBJ2-7	TGCAGTGCTTATAGACTAGCGGGAGGCTCCTACGAGCAGTACTTC	CSAYRLAGGSYEQYF
TRBV7-9	many	.	TRBJ2-7	TGTGCCAGCAGCTTAGGGCAGGACCCTTACGAGCAGTACTTC	CASSLGQDPYEQYF
TRBV12-3/TRBV12-4	many	.	TRBJ2-2	TGTGCCAGCAGTTCCTACAATCTGGGACAATCGAACACCGGGGAGCTGTTTTTT	CASSSYNLGQSNTGELFF
TRBV7-9	many	TRBD2	TRBJ2-3	TGTGCCAGCAGCGCGGGGGGCAGGGGAGATACGCAGTATTTT	CASSAGGRGDTQYF
TRBV7-2	.	TRBD1	TRBJ2-2	TGTGCCAGCAGCCAAGGACAGGGTACGGCAGGGGAGCTGTTTTTT	CASSQGQGTAGELFF
TRBV27	.	TRBD1	TRBJ2-7	TGTGCCAGCAGTCGACAGGGTTGGTCCTACGAGCAGTACTTC	CASSRQGWSYEQYF